The T cell receptor beta chain under discussion was sequenced for a study of cytomegalovirus exposure and HLA in healthy donors. The study's findings and limits: The listing of 150 to 200 TCR beta chains classed them as cytomegalovirus-associated. Among TCR beta chains of equal frequency, HLA-associated ones were more clonally expanded in a later analysis. Reported performance of the classifier showed diagnosis of cytomegalovirus status with high specificity and sensitivity. In a later analysis, productive TCRs from donors in an Asian-associated ancestry cluster reportedly carried fewer N-insertions than the cohort mean.

This clone has just one count. Its antigen is as yet unknown. PCR used 60 Vbeta primers and 13 Jbeta primers. Measured with immunoSEQ multiplex PCR; TCRdb has only the in-frame clones, and not every one. This sample yields 120,000 or so clones, of which about 83% are seen a single time; 3.4% belongs to the top ten. Sequencing used PBMCs. This clonotype was sampled from a man aged 25-45 years in good health and CMV-seronegative.

The CDR3 protein is CASSESGADTQYF. CDR3 bases: TGCGCCAGCAGTGAGTCGGGCGCAGATACGCAGTATTTT. V gene TRBV10-1 combines with J gene TRBJ2-3, with unresolved D. This CDR3 contains 13 residues. The germline V gene has CDR1 WNHNN and CDR2 SYGVQD (reference sequence). Deletions cut 0 bases from V and 4 bases from J, with 5 bases between.